Reported below is one T cell receptor (beta chain). Its antigen remains unidentified. This record comes from a study of T-cell memory formation after mild COVID-19. The overall study: For the most part, TCR clusters were specific to one donor. Study-level findings and limits: Some SARS-CoV-2-responding clones were already detected in memory before infection. Confirmation was lacking for SARS-CoV-2 specificity of second-wave clones that peaked on day 37. The study found balanced CD4/CD8 in clones contracting day 15 to 85 and a CD4+ lean in later expanders.

The V gene end was trimmed by 4 bases and the J gene end by 6 bases; junction bases not matched to a gene: 6. Germline-derived CDR1 and CDR2 are SGHRS and YFSETQ. The CDR3 totals 15 residues. TCRdb itself ran the 5' RACE reads through MiXCR, one entry per CDR3 protein. The table has about 100,000 distinct CDR3 sequences, 13% to 15% seen once. Sample: PBMCs or a T cell subset sorted from them (not recorded which). J is TRBJ2-2 and V is TRBV5-1; 10 positions match TRBD1. The sequence came from a man younger than 35 who had mild COVID-19 (a few samples of this study predate the infection). Cell type and time point are not known. CDR3 amino acids: CASSPDRGRSGELFF. The CDR3 DNA is TGCGCCAGCAGCCCTGACAGGGGGCGCTCCGGGGAGCTGTTTTTT.